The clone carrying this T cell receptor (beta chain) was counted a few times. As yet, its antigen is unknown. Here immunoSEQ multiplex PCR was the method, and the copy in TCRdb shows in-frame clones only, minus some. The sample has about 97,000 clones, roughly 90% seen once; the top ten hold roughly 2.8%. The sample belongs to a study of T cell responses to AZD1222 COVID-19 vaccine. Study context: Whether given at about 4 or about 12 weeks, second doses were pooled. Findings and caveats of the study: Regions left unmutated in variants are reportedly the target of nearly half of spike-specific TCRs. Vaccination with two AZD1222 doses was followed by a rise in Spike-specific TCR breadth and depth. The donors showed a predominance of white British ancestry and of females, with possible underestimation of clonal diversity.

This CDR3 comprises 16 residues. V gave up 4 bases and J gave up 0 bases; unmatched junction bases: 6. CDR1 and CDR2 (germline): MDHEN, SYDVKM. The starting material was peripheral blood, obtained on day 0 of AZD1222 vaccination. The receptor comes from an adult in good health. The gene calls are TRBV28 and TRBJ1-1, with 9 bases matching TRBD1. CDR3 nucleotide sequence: TGTGCCAGCAGTTCACAACAGGGGGCCTTGAACACTGAAGCTTTCTTT. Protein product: CASSSQQGALNTEAFF.